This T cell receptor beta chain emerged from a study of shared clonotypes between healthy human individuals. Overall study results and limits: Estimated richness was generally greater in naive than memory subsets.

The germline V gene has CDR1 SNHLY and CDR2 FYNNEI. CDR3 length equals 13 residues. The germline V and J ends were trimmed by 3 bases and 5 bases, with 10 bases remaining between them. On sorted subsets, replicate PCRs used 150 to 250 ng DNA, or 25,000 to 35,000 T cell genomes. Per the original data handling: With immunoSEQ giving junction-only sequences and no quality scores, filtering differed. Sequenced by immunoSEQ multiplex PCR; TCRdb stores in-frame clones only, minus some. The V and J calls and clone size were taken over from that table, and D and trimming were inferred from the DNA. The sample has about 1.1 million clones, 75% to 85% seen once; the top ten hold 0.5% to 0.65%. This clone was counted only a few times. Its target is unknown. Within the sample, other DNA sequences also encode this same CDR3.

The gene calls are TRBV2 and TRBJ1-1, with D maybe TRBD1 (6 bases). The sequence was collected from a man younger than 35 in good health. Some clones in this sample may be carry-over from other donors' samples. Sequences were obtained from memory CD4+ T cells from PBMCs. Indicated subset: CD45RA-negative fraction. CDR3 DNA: TGTGCCAGCAGTGAGGGAAGGGGGACTGAAGCTTTCTTT. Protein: CASSEGRGTEAFF.